There are a few counts of the clone carrying this T cell receptor (beta chain). Antigen: not known. One entry per CDR3 protein, called by TCRdb with MiXCR from the 5' RACE reads. The table includes about 150,000 distinct CDR3 sequences, 3.5% detected once. This sample stems from a study of identical twins. Germline values: CDR1 SGHTA, CDR2 FQGNSA. V lost 4 bases and J lost 4, with 18 bases in between. The CDR3 loop spans 16 amino acids. Regarding the study as a whole: Models underestimated out-of-frame TCR alpha sharing in monozygotic twins. Zero-insertion results could be subject to partial confounding by invariant MAIT and iNKT cells.

The rearrangement uses TRBV7-2 and TRBJ2-3; D might be TRBD2 (6 bases). This receptor was identified in a man younger than 30 in good health. The sequenced material came from memory T cells sorted from blood. The CDR3 coding sequence is TGTGCCAGCAGCTCTCCCCAGGGCGGGAAATCAGATACGCAGTATTTT. Its protein product is CASSSPQGGKSDTQYF.